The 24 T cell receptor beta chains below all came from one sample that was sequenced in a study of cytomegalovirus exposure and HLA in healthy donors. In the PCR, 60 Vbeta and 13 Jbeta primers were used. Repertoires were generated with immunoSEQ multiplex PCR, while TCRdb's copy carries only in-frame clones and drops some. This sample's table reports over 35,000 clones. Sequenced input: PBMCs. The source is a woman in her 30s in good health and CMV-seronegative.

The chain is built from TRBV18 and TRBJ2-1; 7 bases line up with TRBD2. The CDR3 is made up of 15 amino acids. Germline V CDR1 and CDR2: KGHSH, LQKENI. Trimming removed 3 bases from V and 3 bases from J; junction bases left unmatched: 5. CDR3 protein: CASSPRVAGYNEQFF. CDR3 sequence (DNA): TGTGCCAGCTCACCCCGGGTAGCGGGCTACAATGAGCAGTTCTTC. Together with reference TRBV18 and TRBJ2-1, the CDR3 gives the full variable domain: NAGVMQNPRHLVRRRGQEARLRCSPMKGHSHVYWYRQLPEEGLKFMVYLQKENIIDESGMPKERFSAEFPKEGPSILRIQQVVRGDSAAYFCASSPRVAGYNEQFFGPGTRLTVL.

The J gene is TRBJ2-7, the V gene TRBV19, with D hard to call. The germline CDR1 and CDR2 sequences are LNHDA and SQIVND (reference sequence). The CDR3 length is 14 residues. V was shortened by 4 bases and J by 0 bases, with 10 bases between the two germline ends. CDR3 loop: CASSKMWSSYEQYF. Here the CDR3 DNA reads TGTGCCAGTAGTAAAATGTGGAGCTCCTACGAGCAGTACTTC. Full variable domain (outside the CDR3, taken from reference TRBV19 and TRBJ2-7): DGGITQSPKYLFRKEGQNVTLSCEQNLNHDAMYWYRQDPGQGLRLIYYSQIVNDFQKGDIAEGYSVSREKKESFPLTVTSAQKNPTAFYLCASSKMWSSYEQYFGPGTRLTVT.

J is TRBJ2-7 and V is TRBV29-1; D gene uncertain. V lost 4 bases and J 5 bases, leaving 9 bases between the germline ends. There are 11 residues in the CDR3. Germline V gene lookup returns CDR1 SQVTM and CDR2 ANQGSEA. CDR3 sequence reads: CSVVLGNEQYF. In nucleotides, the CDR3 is TGCAGCGTTGTGCTGGGCAACGAGCAGTACTTC.

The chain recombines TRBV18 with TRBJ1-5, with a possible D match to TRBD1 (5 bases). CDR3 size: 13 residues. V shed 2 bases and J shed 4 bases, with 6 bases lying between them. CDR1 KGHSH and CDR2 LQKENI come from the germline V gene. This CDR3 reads CASSPDRNQPQHF. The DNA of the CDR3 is TGTGCCAGCTCACCAGACAGAAATCAGCCCCAGCATTTT.

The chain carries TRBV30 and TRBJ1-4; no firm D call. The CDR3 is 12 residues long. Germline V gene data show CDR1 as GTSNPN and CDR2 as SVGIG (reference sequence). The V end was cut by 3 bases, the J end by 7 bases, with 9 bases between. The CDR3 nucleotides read TGTGCCTGGAGCCCGAGTGGTGAAAAACTGTTTTTT. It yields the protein CAWSPSGEKLFF.

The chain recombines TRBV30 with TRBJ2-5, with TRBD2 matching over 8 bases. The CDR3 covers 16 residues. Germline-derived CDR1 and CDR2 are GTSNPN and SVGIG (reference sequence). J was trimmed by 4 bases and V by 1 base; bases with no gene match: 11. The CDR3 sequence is CAWSAAPGLAGETQYF. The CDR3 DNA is TGTGCCTGGAGTGCAGCCCCTGGGCTAGCGGGAGAGACCCAGTACTTC.

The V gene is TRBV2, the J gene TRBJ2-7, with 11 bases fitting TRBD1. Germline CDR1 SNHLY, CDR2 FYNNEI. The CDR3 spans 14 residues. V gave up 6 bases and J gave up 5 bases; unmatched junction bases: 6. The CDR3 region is CASSGQGAFNEQYF. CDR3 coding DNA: TGTGCCAGCAGCGGACAGGGGGCGTTTAACGAGCAGTACTTC.

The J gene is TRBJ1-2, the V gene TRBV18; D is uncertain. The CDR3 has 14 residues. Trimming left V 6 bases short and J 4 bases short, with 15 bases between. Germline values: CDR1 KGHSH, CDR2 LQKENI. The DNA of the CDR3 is TGTGCCAGCTCCCCCAAACCGGGATTCTATGGCTACACCTTC. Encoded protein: CASSPKPGFYGYTF.

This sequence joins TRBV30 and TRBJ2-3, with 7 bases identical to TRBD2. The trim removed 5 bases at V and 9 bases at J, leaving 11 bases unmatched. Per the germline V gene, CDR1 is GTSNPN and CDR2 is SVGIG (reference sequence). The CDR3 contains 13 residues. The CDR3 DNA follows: TGTGCCTGGGCGACTAGCCGGAGGAGGACGCAGTATTTT. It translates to CAWATSRRRTQYF.

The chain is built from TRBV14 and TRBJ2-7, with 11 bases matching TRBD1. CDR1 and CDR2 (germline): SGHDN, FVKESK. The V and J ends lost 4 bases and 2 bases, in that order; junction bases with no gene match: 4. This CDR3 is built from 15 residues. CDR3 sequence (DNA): TGTGCCAGCAGCCCCGGGACAGGGGGGACCTACGAGCAGTACTTC. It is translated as CASSPGTGGTYEQYF.

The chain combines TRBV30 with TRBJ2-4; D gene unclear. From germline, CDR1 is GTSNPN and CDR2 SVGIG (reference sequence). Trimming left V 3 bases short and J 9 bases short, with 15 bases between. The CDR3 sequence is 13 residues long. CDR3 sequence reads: CAWSVPEFGIQYF. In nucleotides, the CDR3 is TGTGCCTGGAGCGTCCCTGAATTCGGCATTCAGTACTTC.

CDR3 bases: TGCGCCAGCAGCCCCAGGACAGGGGGTAACACTGAAGCTTTCTTT. It is translated as CASSPRTGGNTEAFF. This chain joins TRBV4-1 and TRBJ1-1; 10 bases are a match to TRBD1. The CDR3 sequence is 15 residues long. Germline V lookup: CDR1 MGHRA, CDR2 YSYEKL. The junction had 4 bases not matched to a gene; V was cut back by 4 bases and J by 2 bases.

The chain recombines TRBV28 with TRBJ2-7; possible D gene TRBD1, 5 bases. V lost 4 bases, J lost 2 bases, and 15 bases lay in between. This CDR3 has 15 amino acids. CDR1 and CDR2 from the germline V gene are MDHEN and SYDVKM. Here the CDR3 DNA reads TGTGCCAGCAGTTCACCCGGACAAGCCACCTACGAGCAGTACTTC. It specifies CASSSPGQATYEQYF.

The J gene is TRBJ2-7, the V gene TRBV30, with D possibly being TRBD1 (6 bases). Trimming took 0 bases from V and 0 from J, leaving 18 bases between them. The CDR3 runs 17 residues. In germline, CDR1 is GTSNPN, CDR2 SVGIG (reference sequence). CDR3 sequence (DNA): TGTGCCTGGAGTGTATCAGGACGAAGACAGGTCTCCTACGAGCAGTACTTC. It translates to CAWSVSGRRQVSYEQYF.

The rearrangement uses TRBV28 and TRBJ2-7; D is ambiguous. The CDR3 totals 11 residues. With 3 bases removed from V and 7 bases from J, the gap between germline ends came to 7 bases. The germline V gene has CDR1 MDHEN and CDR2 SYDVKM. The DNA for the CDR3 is TGTGCCAGCAGTTTGCAGCGTGAGCAGTACTTC. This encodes CASSLQREQYF. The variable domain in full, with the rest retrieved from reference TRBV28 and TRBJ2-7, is DVKVTQSSRYLVKRTGEKVFLECVQDMDHENMFWYRQDPGLGLRLIYFSYDVKMKEKGDIPEGYSVSREKKERFSLILESASTNQTSMYLCASSLQREQYFGPGTRLTVT.

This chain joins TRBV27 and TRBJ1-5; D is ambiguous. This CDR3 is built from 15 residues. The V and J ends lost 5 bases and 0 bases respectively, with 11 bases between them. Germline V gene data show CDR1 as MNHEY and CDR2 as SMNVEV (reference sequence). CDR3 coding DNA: TGTGCCAGCAGTCCCTTCCTCTATAGCAATCAGCCCCAGCATTTT. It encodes CASSPFLYSNQPQHF.

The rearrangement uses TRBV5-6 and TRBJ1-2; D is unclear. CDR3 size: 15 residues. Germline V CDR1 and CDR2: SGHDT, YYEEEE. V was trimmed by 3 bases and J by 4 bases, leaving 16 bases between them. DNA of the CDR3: TGTGCCAGCAGCTACGACTCCAGCGGCTTCTATGGCTACACCTTC. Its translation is CASSYDSSGFYGYTF.

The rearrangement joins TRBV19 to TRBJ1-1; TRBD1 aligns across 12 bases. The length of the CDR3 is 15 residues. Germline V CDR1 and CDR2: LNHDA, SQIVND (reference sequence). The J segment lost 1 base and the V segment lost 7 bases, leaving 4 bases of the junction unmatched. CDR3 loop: CASKRDRGQNTEAFF. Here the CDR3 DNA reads TGTGCCAGTAAAAGGGACAGGGGGCAGAACACTGAAGCTTTCTTT. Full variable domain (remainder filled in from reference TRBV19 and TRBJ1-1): DGGITQSPKYLFRKEGQNVTLSCEQNLNHDAMYWYRQDPGQGLRLIYYSQIVNDFQKGDIAEGYSVSREKKESFPLTVTSAQKNPTAFYLCASKRDRGQNTEAFFGQGTRLTVV.

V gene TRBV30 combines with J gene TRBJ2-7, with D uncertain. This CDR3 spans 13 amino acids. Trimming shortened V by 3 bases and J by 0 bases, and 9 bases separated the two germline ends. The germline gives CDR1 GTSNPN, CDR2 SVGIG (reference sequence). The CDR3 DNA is TGTGCCTGGAGGAGCCCAAGCTCCTACGAGCAGTACTTC. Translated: CAWRSPSSYEQYF.

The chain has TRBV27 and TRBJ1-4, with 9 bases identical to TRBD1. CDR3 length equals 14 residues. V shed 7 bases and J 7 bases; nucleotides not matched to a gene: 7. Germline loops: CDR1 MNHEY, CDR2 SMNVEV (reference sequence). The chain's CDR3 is CASTRTGVGEKLFF. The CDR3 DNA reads TGTGCCAGCACCCGGACAGGGGTTGGTGAAAAACTGTTTTTT.

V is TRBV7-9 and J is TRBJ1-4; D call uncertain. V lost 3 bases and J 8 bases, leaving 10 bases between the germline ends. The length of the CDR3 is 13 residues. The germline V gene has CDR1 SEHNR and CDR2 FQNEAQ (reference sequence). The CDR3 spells CASSLNTGEKLFF. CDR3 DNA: TGTGCCAGCAGCTTGAACACGGGAGAAAAACTGTTTTTT.

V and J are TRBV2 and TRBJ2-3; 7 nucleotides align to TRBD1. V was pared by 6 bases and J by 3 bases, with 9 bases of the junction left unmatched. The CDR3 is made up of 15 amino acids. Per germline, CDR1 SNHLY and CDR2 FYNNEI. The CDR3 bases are TGTGCCAGCAGCGTACAGGGGATTTCGACAGATACGCAGTATTTT. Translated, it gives CASSVQGISTDTQYF.

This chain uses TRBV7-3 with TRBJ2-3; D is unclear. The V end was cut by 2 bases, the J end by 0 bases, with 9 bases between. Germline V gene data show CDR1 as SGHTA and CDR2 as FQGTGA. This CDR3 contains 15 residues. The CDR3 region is CASSLLGSSTDTQYF. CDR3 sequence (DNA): TGTGCCAGCAGCTTACTCGGTTCTAGCACAGATACGCAGTATTTT.

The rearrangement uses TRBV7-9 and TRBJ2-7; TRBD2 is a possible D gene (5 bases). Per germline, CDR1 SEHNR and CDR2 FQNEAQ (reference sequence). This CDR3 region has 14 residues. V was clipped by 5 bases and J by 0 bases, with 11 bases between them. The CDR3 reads CASSPGEYSYEQYF. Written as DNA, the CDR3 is TGTGCCAGCAGCCCCGGGGAGTACTCCTACGAGCAGTACTTC.